This is a list of T cell receptor beta chains from one sample in a study of T cells in Graves' hyperthyroidism and ophthalmopathy. Each CDR3 protein is one row after TCRdb ran MiXCR on the multiplex PCR reads. In the table there are roughly 700,000 distinct CDR3 sequences, 14% of which are singletons. Source material: blood. These receptors all stem from a woman between 18 and 29 years old with Graves' hyperthyroidism. Each CDR3 is given with its conserved first and last residue. Each record gives: clone size, V gene, J gene, D gene, CDR3 DNA, CDR3 protein. A D gene is named only where the DNA matches it firmly. Clone size is not always given. Where it is, it says once, few, many or a class for expanded clones.

abundance: few
v_gene: TRBV6-1
j_gene: TRBJ2-5
d_gene: -
CDR3nt: TGTGCCAGCAGTGGCAGGGGAAACCTATTAGAGACCCAGTACTTC
CDR3aa: CASSGRGNLLETQYF

abundance: -
v_gene: TRBV20-1
j_gene: TRBJ2-5
d_gene: -
CDR3nt: TGCAGTGCTAGAGATCCCAGGGGAGGAGAGACCCAGTACTTC
CDR3aa: CSARDPRGGETQYF

abundance: few
v_gene: TRBV24-1
j_gene: TRBJ2-3
d_gene: TRBD2
CDR3nt: TGTGCCACCAGTGAAGCGGGGTCAGATACGCAGTATTTT
CDR3aa: CATSEAGSDTQYF

abundance: -
v_gene: TRBV9
j_gene: TRBJ2-1
d_gene: -
CDR3nt: TGTGCCAGCAGCGTAGGAGGTGGGGAGCATGAGCAGTTCTTC
CDR3aa: CASSVGGGEHEQFF

abundance: many
v_gene: TRBV7-9
j_gene: TRBJ2-1
d_gene: TRBD2
CDR3nt: TGTGCCAGCAGCACCCGAGCGGGGGGCTACAATGAGCAGTTCTTC
CDR3aa: CASSTRAGGYNEQFF

abundance: once
v_gene: TRBV4-3
j_gene: TRBJ2-1
d_gene: TRBD2
CDR3nt: TGCGCCAGCAGCCCGACTAGCGGGACGAGTAATGAGCAGTTCTTC
CDR3aa: CASSPTSGTSNEQFF

abundance: few
v_gene: TRBV11-2
j_gene: TRBJ2-4
d_gene: -
CDR3nt: TGTGCCAGCAGCTTAGAGGCAGGGAGTAACATTCAGTACTTC
CDR3aa: CASSLEAGSNIQYF

abundance: -
v_gene: TRBV12-3/TRBV12-4
j_gene: TRBJ1-2
d_gene: TRBD1
CDR3nt: TGTGCCAGCAGCCCTGACAGGGCCAGGGCGTATGGCTACACCTTC
CDR3aa: CASSPDRARAYGYTF

abundance: many
v_gene: TRBV20-1
j_gene: TRBJ2-3
d_gene: -
CDR3nt: TGCAGTGCCGAATCTAGTTCCGCGACAGATACGCAGTATTTT
CDR3aa: CSAESSSATDTQYF

abundance: few
v_gene: TRBV13
j_gene: TRBJ1-2
d_gene: -
CDR3nt: TGTGCCAGCAACTTCGGCGGCGCCTATGGCTACACCTTC
CDR3aa: CASNFGGAYGYTF

abundance: many
v_gene: TRBV2
j_gene: TRBJ1-2
d_gene: -
CDR3nt: TGTGCCAGCAGGGGACAAGGAGGCTACACCTTC
CDR3aa: CASRGQGGYTF

abundance: few
v_gene: TRBV20-1
j_gene: TRBJ2-1
d_gene: -
CDR3nt: TGCAGTGCTAGAGATCCCCGGGGCTCCTACAATGAGCAGTTCTTC
CDR3aa: CSARDPRGSYNEQFF

abundance: many
v_gene: TRBV6-6
j_gene: TRBJ2-7
d_gene: -
CDR3nt: TGTGCCAGCAGTTACTCGAAGGACGGCGGGTCGTACGAGCAGTACTTC
CDR3aa: CASSYSKDGGSYEQYF

abundance: -
v_gene: TRBV18
j_gene: TRBJ1-5
d_gene: TRBD1
CDR3nt: TGTGCCAGCTCACCTCCCGGGACAGGGGGCACTCAGCCCCAGCATTTT
CDR3aa: CASSPPGTGGTQPQHF

abundance: many
v_gene: TRBV11-1
j_gene: TRBJ2-2
d_gene: TRBD1
CDR3nt: TGTGCCAGCAGCCTGAGTGGGACAGGAACCGGGGAGCTGTTTTTT
CDR3aa: CASSLSGTGTGELFF

abundance: -
v_gene: TRBV19
j_gene: TRBJ2-5
d_gene: -
CDR3nt: TGTGCCAGTAGAGGGGCTCCTAGCCAAGAGACCCAGTACTTC
CDR3aa: CASRGAPSQETQYF

abundance: many
v_gene: TRBV28
j_gene: TRBJ2-7
d_gene: -
CDR3nt: TGTGCCAGCAGCCCCACCGGTGGCATGTGGGAGCAGTACTTC
CDR3aa: CASSPTGGMWEQYF

abundance: few
v_gene: TRBV12-3/TRBV12-4
j_gene: TRBJ2-5
d_gene: TRBD2
CDR3nt: TGTGCCAGCAGTTTCCGTAGCGGGATTGAGACCCAGTACTTC
CDR3aa: CASSFRSGIETQYF

abundance: -
v_gene: TRBV6-1
j_gene: TRBJ2-1
d_gene: -
CDR3nt: TGTGCCAGCAGGAAACTCAACCATGAGCAGTTCTTC
CDR3aa: CASRKLNHEQFF

abundance: -
v_gene: TRBV28
j_gene: TRBJ1-6
d_gene: TRBD1
CDR3nt: TGTGCCAGCACCCTCACCGGGACAGTTAATTCACCCCTCCACTTT
CDR3aa: CASTLTGTVNSPLHF

abundance: -
v_gene: TRBV7-8
j_gene: TRBJ2-7
d_gene: -
CDR3nt: TGTGCCAGCAGCTTCTGGGCCCCGGTAGGCGAGCAGTACTTC
CDR3aa: CASSFWAPVGEQYF

abundance: few
v_gene: TRBV11-2
j_gene: TRBJ2-4
d_gene: -
CDR3nt: TGTGCCAGCACCCTAGATGGAAAAAACATTCAGTACTTC
CDR3aa: CASTLDGKNIQYF

abundance: many
v_gene: TRBV5-1
j_gene: TRBJ1-2
d_gene: TRBD1
CDR3nt: TGCGCCAGCAGCCCCCCGACAGGGACCTATGGCTACACCTTC
CDR3aa: CASSPPTGTYGYTF

abundance: -
v_gene: TRBV5-1
j_gene: TRBJ2-1
d_gene: TRBD2
CDR3nt: TGCGCCAGCAGTGCGCGGGAGGGCCCCAATGAGCAGTTCTTC
CDR3aa: CASSAREGPNEQFF

abundance: many
v_gene: TRBV7-9
j_gene: TRBJ2-1
d_gene: -
CDR3nt: TGTGCCAGCAGCTTAAGCTACGGACTAAATGAGCAGTTCTTC
CDR3aa: CASSLSYGLNEQFF

abundance: many
v_gene: TRBV7-9
j_gene: TRBJ2-3
d_gene: TRBD2
CDR3nt: TGTGCCAGCAGCCTAGCGGGAGGGTCCTACACAGATACGCAGTATTTT
CDR3aa: CASSLAGGSYTDTQYF

abundance: once
v_gene: TRBV30
j_gene: TRBJ1-4
d_gene: TRBD1
CDR3nt: TGTGCCTGGAGCTTGGGACAGGGCGAGTATGAAAAACTGTTTTTT
CDR3aa: CAWSLGQGEYEKLFF

abundance: many
v_gene: TRBV5-4
j_gene: TRBJ2-1
d_gene: TRBD1
CDR3nt: TGTGCCAGCAGCCCAAGGGACAGGGGCAACTACAATGAGCAGTTCTTC
CDR3aa: CASSPRDRGNYNEQFF

abundance: -
v_gene: TRBV20-1
j_gene: TRBJ1-5
d_gene: -
CDR3nt: TGCAGTGCCGCCCTACATAGCAATCAGCCCCAGCATTTT
CDR3aa: CSAALHSNQPQHF

abundance: -
v_gene: TRBV2
j_gene: TRBJ2-1
d_gene: TRBD1
CDR3nt: TGTGCCAGCAACAAACTGGGACAGGGGAGCGGGGGTGAGCAGTTCTTC
CDR3aa: CASNKLGQGSGGEQFF

abundance: many
v_gene: TRBV12-3/TRBV12-4
j_gene: TRBJ1-1
d_gene: -
CDR3nt: TGTGCCAGCAGCTTGGGACGGAACACTGAAGCTTTCTTT
CDR3aa: CASSLGRNTEAFF

abundance: many
v_gene: TRBV30
j_gene: TRBJ1-2
d_gene: -
CDR3nt: TGTGCCTGGAGTGTAAGGGCAGGAAACTATGGCTACACCTTC
CDR3aa: CAWSVRAGNYGYTF

abundance: -
v_gene: TRBV9
j_gene: TRBJ1-1
d_gene: -
CDR3nt: TGTGCCAGCAGCGCCCGGGAAAGTAGTGCACAAGACCTGATGAACACTGAAGCTTTCTTT
CDR3aa: CASSARESSAQDLMNTEAFF

abundance: -
v_gene: TRBV6-5
j_gene: TRBJ2-1
d_gene: TRBD2
CDR3nt: TGTGCCAGCAGTTACTCACTAGCGGGAGTTAGAAATGAGCAGTCCTTC
CDR3aa: CASSYSLAGVRNEQSF

abundance: -
v_gene: TRBV14
j_gene: TRBJ2-2
d_gene: TRBD1
CDR3nt: TGTGCCAGCAGCCAAGATCGCGGACAGGGGAACACCGGGGAGCTGTTTTTT
CDR3aa: CASSQDRGQGNTGELFF

abundance: many
v_gene: TRBV20-1
j_gene: TRBJ2-3
d_gene: -
CDR3nt: TGCAGTGCTGGACCAACAGATACGCAGTATTTT
CDR3aa: CSAGPTDTQYF

abundance: many
v_gene: TRBV27
j_gene: TRBJ2-7
d_gene: -
CDR3nt: TGTGCCAGCAGCAAAATGGGGTCCTACGAGCAGTACTTC
CDR3aa: CASSKMGSYEQYF

abundance: few
v_gene: TRBV12-5
j_gene: TRBJ1-2
d_gene: TRBD1
CDR3nt: TGTGCTAGTGGTACGACAGGGGATGACTATGGCTACACCTTC
CDR3aa: CASGTTGDDYGYTF

abundance: -
v_gene: TRBV27
j_gene: TRBJ2-1
d_gene: TRBD2
CDR3nt: TGTGCCAGCAGATGGCTAGCGGGACCCGGGAATGAGCAGTTCTTC
CDR3aa: CASRWLAGPGNEQFF

abundance: -
v_gene: TRBV7-2
j_gene: TRBJ2-4
d_gene: -
CDR3nt: TGTGCCAGCAGCCCTTGGACAGCAGCCAAAAACATTCAGTACTTC
CDR3aa: CASSPWTAAKNIQYF

abundance: few
v_gene: TRBV19
j_gene: TRBJ2-5
d_gene: -
CDR3nt: TGTGCCAGTAGAGACCCTGGACTACAAGAGACCCAGTACTTC
CDR3aa: CASRDPGLQETQYF

abundance: -
v_gene: TRBV6-5
j_gene: TRBJ1-5
d_gene: -
CDR3nt: TGTGCCAGCAGTTACAGGGAGGGTCAGCCCCAGCATTTT
CDR3aa: CASSYREGQPQHF

abundance: many
v_gene: TRBV11-2
j_gene: TRBJ1-6
d_gene: -
CDR3nt: TGTGCCAGCAGCTTAGCAGTCTATAATTCACCCCTCCACTTT
CDR3aa: CASSLAVYNSPLHF